The 20 T cell receptor beta chains presented below share a single source sample, sequenced in a study of early T cells in non-severe SARS-CoV-2 infection. In TCRdb, the 5' RACE reads were re-called with MiXCR into one record per CDR3 protein. The table includes around 53,000 distinct CDR3 sequences, about 10% detected once. The sample comprised whole blood. The receptors derive from an adult who was a healthcare worker with PCR-confirmed SARS-CoV-2 infection or an uninfected control (not recorded which).

This chain's CDR3 is CASSQGDGDSPLHF. The DNA of the CDR3 is TGTGCCAGCAGCCAAGGAGACGGGGATTCACCCCTCCACTTT. The rearrangement links TRBV3-1 to TRBJ1-6; D gene unclear. Deletions cut 1 base from V and 8 bases from J, with 9 bases between. This CDR3 contains 14 residues. Germline-derived CDR1 and CDR2 are LGHDT and YNNKEL (reference sequence).

The chain recombines TRBV7-8 with TRBJ2-3, with 8 bases fitting TRBD1. Trimming removed 5 bases from V and 6 bases from J; junction bases left unmatched: 7. Germline V gene lookup returns CDR1 SGHVS and CDR2 FQNEAQ. The CDR3 length is 14 residues. CDR3 region: CASSSDRGTDTQYF. For the CDR3, the DNA is TGTGCCAGCAGCAGCGACAGGGGTACGGATACGCAGTATTTT.

This clonotype was counted at least ten times. The chain joins TRBV27 to TRBJ2-7; TRBD2 matches at 7 bases. The CDR3 length is 15 residues. Per germline, CDR1 MNHEY and CDR2 SMNVEV (reference sequence). The V segment lost 5 bases and the J segment 3 bases; nucleotides outside the gene matches: 10. The CDR3 protein is CASSEGDYRYYEQYF. In DNA form, the CDR3 reads TGTGCCAGCAGTGAAGGGGACTACCGGTACTACGAGCAGTACTTC.

Regarding this clonotype: A much larger clonotype is one base distant, so this may be a read error. The chain joins TRBV10-1 to TRBJ2-3; 8 bases are shared with TRBD2. The germline V gene has CDR1 WNHNN and CDR2 SYGVQD (reference sequence). This CDR3 contains 15 residues. V dropped 4 bases and J dropped 8; count of bases not matched to a gene: 11. For the CDR3, the DNA is TGCGCCAGCAGTGCGGGACTAGTGGGAGAGGGTACGCAGTATTTT. Its protein product is CASSAGLVGEGTQYF.

This chain uses TRBV29-1 with TRBJ1-2; 8 nucleotides agree with TRBD1. Germline CDR1 SQVTM, CDR2 ANQGSEA. The CDR3 totals 14 residues. V was pared by 0 bases and J by 4 bases, with 4 bases of the junction left unmatched. This CDR3 is CSVEDGDRLYGYTF. The DNA of the CDR3 is TGCAGCGTTGAAGACGGGGACAGGCTCTATGGCTACACCTTC.

This clonotype was seen only once. This chain links TRBV28 with TRBJ1-1; no firm D call. V dropped 6 bases and J dropped 4 bases, with 15 bases sitting between them. The CDR3 is 14 amino acids. Germline CDR1 MDHEN, CDR2 SYDVKM. The CDR3 region has the DNA TGTGCCAGCAGGAACCTCCTGGGTATCACTGAAGCTTTCTTT. It codes for CASRNLLGITEAFF.

The V call is TRBV5-8, the J call TRBJ1-2; 7 bases are shared with TRBD1. The V gene's germline CDR1 is SGHTS and CDR2 YDEGEE. After removal of 2 bases from V and 2 bases from J, the junction contained 6 bases not matched to a gene. The CDR3 covers 15 residues. The CDR3 reads CASSLPGTENYGYTF. CDR3 bases: TGTGCCAGCAGCTTACCCGGGACAGAGAACTATGGCTACACCTTC.

This clonotype was detected ten times or more. J is TRBJ1-1 and V is TRBV7-9; D gene unclear. The CDR3 runs to 13 residues. Trimming pared 5 bases from V and 5 bases from J, leaving 12 bases between. Germline V gene sequence: CDR1 SEHNR, CDR2 FQNEAQ (reference sequence). CDR3 bases: TGTGCCAGCAGCCCGGACGGGAGGACTGAAGCTTTCTTT. Protein: CASSPDGRTEAFF. Filled out from reference TRBV7-9 and TRBJ1-1, the complete variable domain reads DTGVSQNPRHKITKRGQNVTFRCDPISEHNRLYWYRQTLGQGPEFLTYFQNEAQLEKSRLLSDRFSAERPKGSFSTLEIQRTEQGDSAMYLCASSPDGRTEAFFGQGTRLTVV.

This clonotype was counted at least ten times. The rearrangement uses TRBV5-5 and TRBJ1-3; TRBD1 matches at 8 bases. The CDR3 contains 16 residues. Trimming cost V 4 bases and J 6 bases; bases outside gene matches: 12. Per germline, CDR1 SGHKS and CDR2 YYEKEE (reference sequence). This chain's CDR3 is CASSRNSQGVENTIYF. Written as DNA, the CDR3 is TGTGCCAGCAGCCGCAACTCACAGGGGGTCGAAAACACCATATATTTT.

This clonotype was detected many times. The chain employs TRBV10-3 and TRBJ2-7; maybe TRBD1 (6 bases). The CDR3 runs to 14 residues. Per germline, CDR1 ENHRY and CDR2 SYGVKD. The CDR3 spells CASGAGDLSYEQYF. The CDR3 DNA is TGTGCATCAGGGGCAGGGGACCTCTCCTACGAGCAGTACTTC.

This clonotype was seen only a few times. V usage is TRBV11-3 and J usage is TRBJ2-7, with a possible D match to TRBD1 (6 bases). Trimming removed 3 bases from V and 2 bases from J, with 11 bases in between. The CDR3 runs to 14 residues. The germline gives CDR1 SGHNT, CDR2 YENEEA. CDR3 DNA sequence: TGTGCCAGCAGCTTTTCGGACAGCGCCTACGAGCAGTACTTC. Translated, it gives CASSFSDSAYEQYF.

This chain links TRBV7-9 with TRBJ2-5; possible D gene TRBD2, 5 bases. The CDR3 sequence is 14 residues long. The germline CDR1 and CDR2 sequences are SEHNR and FQNEAQ (reference sequence). Trimming took 3 bases from V and 0 from J, leaving 8 bases between them. CDR3 sequence reads: CASSFSGNQETQYF. CDR3 nucleotide sequence: TGTGCCAGCAGCTTTTCGGGAAACCAAGAGACCCAGTACTTC.

Notes on this clonotype: With a much larger clone just one base away, this may be a read error. The rearrangement links TRBV6-2 or TRBV6-3 to TRBJ1-1; D perhaps matches TRBD1 (5 bases). The germline V and J ends were trimmed by 2 bases and 4 bases, with 5 bases remaining between them. Germline values: CDR1 MNHEY, CDR2 SVGEGT. The CDR3 extends over 12 amino acids. CDR3 sequence reads: CASSYGATEAFF. The CDR3 coding sequence is TGTGCCAGCAGTTACGGGGCCACTGAAGCTTTCTTT.

V gene TRBV11-2 combines with J gene TRBJ2-3; D ambiguous. Germline CDR1 is SGHAT and CDR2 is FQNNGV. This CDR3 contains 11 residues. Trimming left V 7 bases short and J 3 bases short, with 5 bases between. The CDR3 spells CASTKTDTQYF. CDR3 in DNA: TGTGCCAGCACAAAGACAGATACGCAGTATTTT.

This clonotype has at least ten counts. This sequence joins TRBV6-6 and TRBJ2-1; the match to TRBD1 covers 8 bases. Germline loops: CDR1 MNHNY, CDR2 SVGAGI (reference sequence). Germline trimming cut 6 bases from V and 7 bases from J; bases unmatched to any gene: 14. This CDR3 spans 16 amino acids. DNA of the CDR3: TGTGCCAGCAGCCGCCCCGGGACAGGTTCCGGGAATGAGCAGTTCTTC. It yields the protein CASSRPGTGSGNEQFF.

This clonotype was picked up many times. The J gene is TRBJ2-3, the V gene TRBV5-1; 11 positions match TRBD2. This CDR3 has 15 residues. Germline V gene lookup returns CDR1 SGHRS and CDR2 YFSETQ. The V and J ends lost 0 bases and 4 bases, in that order; junction bases with no gene match: 1. The CDR3 here is CASSLELAGADTQYF. The CDR3 DNA sequence: TGCGCCAGCAGCTTGGAACTAGCGGGAGCAGATACGCAGTATTTT.

The table lists this clonotype with a few counts. The chain recombines TRBV30 with TRBJ1-1; D call uncertain. Germline V gives CDR1 GTSNPN, CDR2 SVGIG (reference sequence). The CDR3 is 8 residues long. V was pared by 5 bases and J by 10 bases, with 5 bases between. CDR3 loop: CAWGRAFF. For the CDR3, the DNA is TGTGCCTGGGGACGAGCTTTCTTT. The complete variable domain, with remaining parts taken from reference TRBV30 and TRBJ1-1, reads SQTIHQWPATLVQPVGSPLSLECTVEGTSNPNLYWYRQAAGRGLQLLFYSVGIGQISSEVPQNLSASRPQDRQFILSSKKLLLSDSGFYLCAWGRAFFGQGTRLTVV.

This clonotype was seen many times. The rearrangement links TRBV27 to TRBJ2-1, with D possibly TRBD2 on 5 matching bases. Germline V gene sequence: CDR1 MNHEY, CDR2 SMNVEV (reference sequence). V lost 6 bases and J lost 9, with 21 bases in between. The CDR3 totals 15 residues. CDR3 region: CASREIIPGYPEQFF. The CDR3 DNA is TGTGCCAGCAGGGAGATAATCCCGGGGTACCCTGAGCAGTTCTTC.

Ten or more counts support this clonotype. The chain employs TRBV7-3 and TRBJ2-6; no firm D call. There are 15 residues in the CDR3. Per the germline V gene, CDR1 is SGHTA and CDR2 is FQGTGA. V was cut by 2 bases and J by 1 base, with 6 bases left in between. The CDR3: CASSLDGSGANVLTF. The CDR3 DNA reads as TGTGCCAGCAGCTTAGACGGGTCTGGGGCCAACGTCCTGACTTTC.

With respect to this clonotype: In this CDR3 the conserved last residue, phenylalanine or tryptophan, is missing, so a read error is likely. CDR3 in amino acids: CSANKLAGYNEQFL. Here the CDR3 DNA reads TGCAGTGCTAATAAGTTAGCGGGGTACAATGAGCAGTTCTTA. This chain uses TRBV20-1 with TRBJ2-1; TRBD2 aligns across 8 bases. Germline V gives CDR1 DFQATT, CDR2 SNEGSKA (reference sequence). V lost 4 bases to trimming and J lost 4 bases; unmatched junction nucleotides: 6. The CDR3 has 14 residues.